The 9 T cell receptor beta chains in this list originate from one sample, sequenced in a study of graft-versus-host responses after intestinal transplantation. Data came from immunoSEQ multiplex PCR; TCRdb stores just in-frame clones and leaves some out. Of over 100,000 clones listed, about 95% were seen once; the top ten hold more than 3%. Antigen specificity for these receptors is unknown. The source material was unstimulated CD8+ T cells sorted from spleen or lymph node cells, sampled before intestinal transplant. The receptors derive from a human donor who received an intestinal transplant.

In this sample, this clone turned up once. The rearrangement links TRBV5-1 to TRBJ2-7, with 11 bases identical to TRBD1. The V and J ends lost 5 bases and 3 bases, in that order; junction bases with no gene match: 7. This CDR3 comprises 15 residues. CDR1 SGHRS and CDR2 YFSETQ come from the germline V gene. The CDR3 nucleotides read TGCGCCAGCAGTCAAGGGACAGGGGGAATCTACGAGCAGTACTTC. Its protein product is CASSQGTGGIYEQYF.

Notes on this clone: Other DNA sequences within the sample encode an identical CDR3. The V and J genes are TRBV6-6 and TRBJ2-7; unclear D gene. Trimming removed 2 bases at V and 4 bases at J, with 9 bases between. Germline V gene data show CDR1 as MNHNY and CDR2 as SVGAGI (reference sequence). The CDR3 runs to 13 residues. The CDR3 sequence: CASSYGSGYEQYF. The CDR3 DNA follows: TGTGCCAGCAGTTACGGCTCCGGGTACGAGCAGTACTTC.

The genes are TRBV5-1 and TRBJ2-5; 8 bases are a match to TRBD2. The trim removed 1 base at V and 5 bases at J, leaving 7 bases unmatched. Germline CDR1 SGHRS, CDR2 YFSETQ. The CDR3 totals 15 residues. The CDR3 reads CASSLRSGRGETQYF. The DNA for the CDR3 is TGCGCCAGCAGCTTGAGGAGCGGGAGAGGTGAGACCCAGTACTTC.

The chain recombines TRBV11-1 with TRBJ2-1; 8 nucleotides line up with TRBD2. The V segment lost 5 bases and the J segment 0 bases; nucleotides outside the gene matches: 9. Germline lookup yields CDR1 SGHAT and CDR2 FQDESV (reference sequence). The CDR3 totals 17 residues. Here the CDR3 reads CASSPKFSGSSYNEQFF. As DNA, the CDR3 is TGTGCCAGCAGCCCAAAATTCAGCGGGAGCTCCTACAATGAGCAGTTCTTC.

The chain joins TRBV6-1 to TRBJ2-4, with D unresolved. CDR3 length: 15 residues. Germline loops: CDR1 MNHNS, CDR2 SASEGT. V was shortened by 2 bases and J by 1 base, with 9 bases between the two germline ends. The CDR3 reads CASSERDSAKNIQYF. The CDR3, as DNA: TGTGCCAGCAGTGAAAGGGATTCGGCCAAAAACATTCAGTACTTC.

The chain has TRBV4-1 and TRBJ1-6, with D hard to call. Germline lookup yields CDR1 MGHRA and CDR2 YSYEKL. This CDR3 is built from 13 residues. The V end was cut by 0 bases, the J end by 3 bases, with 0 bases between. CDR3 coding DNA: TGCGCCAGCAGCCAAGACTATAATTCACCCCTCCACTTT. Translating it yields CASSQDYNSPLHF.

This chain's CDR3 is CASSEAPGASPNEQYF. The DNA for the CDR3 is TGTGCCAGCAGTGAAGCACCGGGGGCCTCCCCCAACGAGCAGTACTTC. The chain employs TRBV6-1 and TRBJ2-7, with D possibly being TRBD1 or TRBD2 (6 bases each). The V and J ends lost 0 bases and 5 bases respectively, with 17 bases between them. The length of the CDR3 is 16 residues. Germline lookup yields CDR1 MNHNS and CDR2 SASEGT.

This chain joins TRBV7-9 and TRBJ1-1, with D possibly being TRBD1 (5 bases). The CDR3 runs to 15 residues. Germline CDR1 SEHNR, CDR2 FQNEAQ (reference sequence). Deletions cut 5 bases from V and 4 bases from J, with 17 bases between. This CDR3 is CASSPRGARSTEAFF. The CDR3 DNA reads TGTGCCAGCAGCCCTCGAGGGGCGCGTAGCACTGAAGCTTTCTTT. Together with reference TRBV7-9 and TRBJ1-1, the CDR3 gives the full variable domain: DTGVSQNPRHKITKRGQNVTFRCDPISEHNRLYWYRQTLGQGPEFLTYFQNEAQLEKSRLLSDRFSAERPKGSFSTLEIQRTEQGDSAMYLCASSPRGARSTEAFFGQGTRLTVV.

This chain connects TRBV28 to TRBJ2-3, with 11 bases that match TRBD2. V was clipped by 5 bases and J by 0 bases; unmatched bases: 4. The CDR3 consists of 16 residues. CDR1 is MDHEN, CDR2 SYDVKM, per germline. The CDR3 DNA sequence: TGTGCCAGCAGTCTCCTAGCGGGAGGAAGCACAGATACGCAGTATTTT. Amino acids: CASSLLAGGSTDTQYF.